These 18 T cell receptor beta chains share one sample of origin, sequenced in a study of CD8 T cells in ankylosing spondylitis. In TCRdb, the 5' RACE reads were re-called with MiXCR into one record per CDR3 protein. This sample has 25,000 to 35,000 distinct CDR3 sequences, with approximately 15% found just once. Material: blood. These TCRs come from a male donor with ankylosing spondylitis or in good health (not recorded which).

This clonotype has a count of ten or more. In DNA, the CDR3 is TGCAGTGCTAGTCCCCTAGCCCGGGAGACCCAGTACTTC. Translation gives CSASPLARETQYF. V gene TRBV20-1 combines with J gene TRBJ2-5; possibly TRBD2 for D (5 bases). Germline CDR1 DFQATT, CDR2 SNEGSKA (reference sequence). CDR3 length: 13 residues. Trimming pared 3 bases from V and 5 bases from J, leaving 13 bases between.

This clonotype came up a few times. The V call is TRBV12-3 or TRBV12-4, the J call TRBJ2-3; D might be TRBD1 or TRBD2, each matching 6 bases. The CDR3 has 14 amino acids. V was shortened by 6 bases and J by 5 bases, with 15 bases between the two germline ends. The CDR3 region is CASSHGGRRDTQYF. The CDR3 nucleotides read TGTGCCAGCAGCCATGGGGGGCGCCGAGATACGCAGTATTTT.

This clonotype occurred many times. The chain carries TRBV29-1 and TRBJ2-7; 7 bases fit TRBD1. The CDR3 sequence is 13 residues long. The trim removed 3 bases at V and 6 bases at J, leaving 8 bases unmatched. Germline-derived CDR1 and CDR2 are SQVTM and ANQGSEA. The CDR3 DNA reads as TGCAGCGTTGATCGTCCAGGGGGAGTCGAGCAGTACTTC. This codes for CSVDRPGGVEQYF.

This chain joins TRBV5-1 and TRBJ2-7, with D tentatively TRBD1 (6 bases). The CDR3 contains 14 residues. Per the germline V gene, CDR1 is SGHRS and CDR2 is YFSETQ. V lost 0 bases, J lost 2 bases, and 9 bases lay in between. The CDR3 region has the DNA TGCGCCAGCAGCTTGGGGACAGAAACCTACGAGCAGTACTTC. Its translation is CASSLGTETYEQYF. Looking up the rest from reference TRBV5-1 and TRBJ2-7 gives the full variable domain: KAGVTQTPRYLIKTRGQQVTLSCSPISGHRSVSWYQQTPGQGLQFLFEYFSETQRNKGNFPGRFSGRQFSNSRSEMNVSTLELGDSALYLCASSLGTETYEQYFGPGTRLTVT.

The V and J genes are TRBV27 and TRBJ2-3, with TRBD1 matching over 7 bases. The ends lost 6 bases at V and 1 base at J; junction bases unmatched: 7. The CDR3 sequence is 15 residues long. The germline V gene encodes CDR1 MNHEY and CDR2 SMNVEV (reference sequence). CDR3: CASRRQGDGTDTQYF. CDR3 bases: TGTGCCAGCAGGAGACAGGGCGACGGCACAGATACGCAGTATTTT.

The CDR3 sequence: CASSWQGTTEDTQYF. The DNA of the CDR3 is TGCGCCAGCAGCTGGCAGGGTACCACTGAAGATACGCAGTATTTT. The rearrangement uses TRBV5-1 and TRBJ2-3, with D perhaps matching TRBD1 (5 bases). Trimming pared 3 bases from V and 5 bases from J, leaving 16 bases between. CDR1 is SGHRS and CDR2 is YFSETQ in the germline V gene. The CDR3 has 15 amino acids.

V is TRBV4-1 and J is TRBJ2-1; perhaps TRBD1 as D (6 bases). The V gene's germline CDR1 is MGHRA and CDR2 YSYEKL. This CDR3 is 14 amino acids long. Trimming pared 3 bases from V and 8 bases from J, leaving 14 bases between. The CDR3 loop reads CASSHWSGEDEQFF. CDR3 nucleotides: TGCGCCAGCAGCCATTGGTCAGGGGAAGATGAGCAGTTCTTC.

This clonotype appeared a few times. The CDR3 reads CSVGGSGNTIYF. The CDR3 region has the DNA TGCAGCGTTGGAGGCTCTGGAAACACCATATATTTT. This chain uses TRBV29-1 with TRBJ1-3; no clear D. From germline, CDR1 is SQVTM and CDR2 ANQGSEA. The CDR3 covers 12 residues. Deletions cut 4 bases from V and 0 bases from J, with 4 bases between.

This clonotype was seen a handful of times. This chain links TRBV12-3 or TRBV12-4 with TRBJ2-1; 8 nucleotides match TRBD2. There are 17 residues in the CDR3. V trimming: 7 bases; J trimming: 0 bases; junction bases outside the gene matches: 11. The CDR3 DNA is TGTGCCAGCACCCCAAGTAGCGGGGTGAGCTCCTACAATGAGCAGTTCTTC. Protein product: CASTPSSGVSSYNEQFF.

This clonotype has more than one count but fewer than ten. The chain joins TRBV29-1 to TRBJ1-1; TRBD1 might be the D (5 bases). The CDR3 runs to 12 residues. The V end was cut by 6 bases, the J end by 2 bases, with 10 bases between. Germline CDR1 is SQVTM and CDR2 is ANQGSEA. Here the CDR3 reads CSVQTANTEAFF. The CDR3, as DNA: TGCAGCGTGCAGACAGCCAACACTGAAGCTTTCTTT.

The V call is TRBV9, the J call TRBJ2-7, with 7 bases identical to TRBD1. Germline V lookup: CDR1 SGDLS, CDR2 YYNGEE. J gave up 2 bases and V 0 bases, and 5 bases lay outside the gene matches. The CDR3 has 15 residues. The CDR3 nucleotides read TGTGCCAGCAGCGTAGGACAGGGTGGGACCTACGAGCAGTACTTC. Its protein is CASSVGQGGTYEQYF.

This clonotype was picked up many times. V gene TRBV7-6 combines with J gene TRBJ2-3; D call uncertain. The CDR3 is 17 residues long. Trimming took 0 bases from V and 1 from J, leaving 14 bases between them. Germline CDR1 reads SGHVS; CDR2 reads FNYEAQ. CDR3 sequence (DNA): TGTGCCAGCAGCTTAGCGCGCAGGATCGTGGGCACAGATACGCAGTATTTT. Translating gives CASSLARRIVGTDTQYF.

The sample holds a few counts of this clonotype. The chain has TRBV6-5 and TRBJ2-2, with D perhaps matching TRBD1 (5 bases). The ends were cut back, 0 bases at V and 4 bases at J, with 9 bases in the middle. The germline V gene encodes CDR1 MNHEY and CDR2 SVGAGI. This CDR3 is 15 amino acids long. The DNA of the CDR3 is TGTGCCAGCAGTTACTCCAGGGTCAGCACCGGGGAGCTGTTTTTT. It codes for CASSYSRVSTGELFF.

There are a few counts of this clonotype. The V and J genes are TRBV2 and TRBJ1-5; D is uncertain. With 4 bases removed from V and 6 bases from J, the gap between germline ends came to 10 bases. This CDR3 is built from 13 residues. Germline lookup yields CDR1 SNHLY and CDR2 FYNNEI. The chain's CDR3 is CASSGQGSQPQHF. The CDR3, as DNA: TGTGCCAGCAGTGGGCAAGGAAGTCAGCCCCAGCATTTT.

This clonotype has a handful of counts. V is TRBV20-1 and J is TRBJ2-4, with 8 bases lining up with TRBD1. This CDR3 spans 13 amino acids. J lost 7 bases, V lost 1 base, and 3 bases had no gene match. Germline CDR1 reads DFQATT; CDR2 reads SNEGSKA (reference sequence). This chain's CDR3 is CSARGTGKNIQYF. The CDR3 DNA is TGCAGTGCTAGAGGGACAGGGAAGAACATTCAGTACTTC.

The rearrangement links TRBV5-5 to TRBJ2-3, with 7 positions matching TRBD1. Germline assignment: CDR1 SGHKS and CDR2 YYEKEE (reference sequence). V gave up 2 bases and J gave up 1 base; unmatched junction bases: 4. The CDR3 loop spans 15 amino acids. The CDR3 protein is CASSFPGQRTDTQYF. CDR3 DNA sequence: TGTGCCAGCAGCTTCCCGGGACAGCGCACAGATACGCAGTATTTT.

The chain links TRBV12-3 or TRBV12-4 to TRBJ2-3, with 13 bases matching TRBD2. This CDR3 is 17 amino acids long. V gave up 6 bases and J gave up 1 base; unmatched junction bases: 7. CDR3 in DNA: TGTGCCAGCAGCCAACTAGCGGGAGGGCCTGGCACAGATACGCAGTATTTT. It translates to CASSQLAGGPGTDTQYF.

The chain combines TRBV29-1 with TRBJ1-1; 8 positions agree with TRBD1. The J segment lost 11 bases and the V segment lost 4 bases, leaving 6 bases of the junction unmatched. This CDR3 contains 11 residues. Germline V lookup: CDR1 SQVTM, CDR2 ANQGSEA. The CDR3 protein is CSVAGGGEAFF. The CDR3 nucleotides are TGCAGCGTTGCAGGGGGCGGGGAGGCTTTCTTT.